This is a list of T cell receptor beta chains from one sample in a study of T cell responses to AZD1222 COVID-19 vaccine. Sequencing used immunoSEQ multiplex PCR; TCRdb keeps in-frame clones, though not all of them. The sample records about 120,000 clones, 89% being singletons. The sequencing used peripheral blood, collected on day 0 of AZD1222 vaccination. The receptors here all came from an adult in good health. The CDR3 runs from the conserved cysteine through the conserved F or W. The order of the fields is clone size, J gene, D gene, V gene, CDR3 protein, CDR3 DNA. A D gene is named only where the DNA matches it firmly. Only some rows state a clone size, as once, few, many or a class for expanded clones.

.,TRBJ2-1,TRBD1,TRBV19,CASSIDWGQGLYNEQFF,TGTGCCAGTAGTATAGATTGGGGACAGGGCCTTTACAATGAGCAGTTCTTC
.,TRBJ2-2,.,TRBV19,CASQWGRGFDTGELFF,TGTGCCAGTCAGTGGGGGAGGGGGTTCGACACCGGGGAGCTGTTTTTT
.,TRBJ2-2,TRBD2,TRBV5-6,CASSAIKRGGRVGELFF,TGTGCCAGCAGCGCCATTAAGCGGGGGGGCCGGGTCGGGGAGCTGTTTTTT
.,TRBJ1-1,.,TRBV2,CASSEQGRGEAFF,TGTGCCAGCAGTGAACAGGGGAGGGGTGAAGCTTTCTTT
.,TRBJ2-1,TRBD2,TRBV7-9,CASSLGRLAGVLENEQFF,TGTGCCAGCAGCTTAGGGAGGCTAGCGGGGGTGTTGGAGAATGAGCAGTTCTTC
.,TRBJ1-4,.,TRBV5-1,CASSWDVSNEKLFF,TGCGCCAGCAGCTGGGACGTGTCTAATGAAAAACTGTTTTTT
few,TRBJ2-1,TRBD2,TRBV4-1,CASSQDVAGAGVNEQFF,TGCGCCAGCAGCCAAGACGTAGCGGGAGCTGGGGTCAATGAGCAGTTCTTC
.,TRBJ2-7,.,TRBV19,CASSIWDEQYF,TGTGCCAGTAGTATTTGGGACGAGCAGTACTTC
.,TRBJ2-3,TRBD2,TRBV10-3,CAISFERGAGTSTDTQYF,TGTGCCATCAGTTTCGAGCGGGGGGCCGGAACTAGCACAGATACGCAGTATTTT
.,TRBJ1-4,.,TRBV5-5,CASSLAPGRIVGKLFF,TGTGCCAGCAGCTTGGCACCAGGGCGTATTGTGGGAAAACTGTTTTTT
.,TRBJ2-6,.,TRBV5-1,CASSLGFSTGANVLTF,TGCGCCAGCAGCTTGGGTTTTTCAACTGGGGCCAACGTCCTGACTTTC
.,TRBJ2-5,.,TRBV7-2,CASSLGQGPVHF,TGTGCCAGCAGCTTAGGCCAAGGCCCCGTTCACTTC
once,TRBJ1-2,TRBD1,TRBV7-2,CASSFRTGRGYTF,TGTGCCAGCAGCTTCCGGACAGGGCGAGGCTACACCTTC
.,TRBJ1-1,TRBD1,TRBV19,CATQTGGTTEAFF,TGTGCCACCCAGACAGGGGGAACCACTGAAGCTTTCTTT
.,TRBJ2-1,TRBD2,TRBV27,CASSSPGTSVNEQFF,TGTGCCAGCAGTTCCCCAGGGACTAGCGTGAATGAGCAGTTCTTC
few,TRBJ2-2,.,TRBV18,CASSPRDTGELFF,TGTGCCAGCTCACCACGGGACACCGGGGAGCTGTTTTTT
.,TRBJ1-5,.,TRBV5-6,CASRLQGSRNQPQHF,TGTGCCAGCAGGTTACAGGGATCCCGCAATCAGCCCCAGCATTTT
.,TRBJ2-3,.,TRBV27,CASSEGTSTDTQYF,TGTGCCAGCAGTGAGGGGACTAGCACAGATACGCAGTATTTT
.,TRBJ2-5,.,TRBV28,CASRVGPALKETQYF,TGTGCCAGCAGGGTGGGGCCCGCTCTAAAAGAGACCCAGTACTTC
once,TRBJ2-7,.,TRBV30,CAWSKPAGEQYF,TGTGCCTGGAGTAAACCAGCCGGCGAGCAGTACTTC
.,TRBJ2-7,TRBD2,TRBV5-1,CASSRSSGRGSSYEQYF,TGCGCCAGCAGCAGATCTAGCGGGAGGGGATCCTCCTACGAGCAGTACTTC
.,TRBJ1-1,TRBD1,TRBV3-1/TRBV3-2,CASSHSDRLDEAFF,TGTGCCAGCAGCCATTCGGACAGGCTAGATGAAGCTTTCTTT